The next 10 T cell receptor beta chains were all read from a single sample in a study of blood T cell repertoires in COVID-19. Some clones are missing from TCRdb's copy, which holds only in-frame ones; the method was immunoSEQ multiplex PCR. The sample lists about 160,000 clones, around four fifths occurring once. Sequencing used peripheral blood. These receptors were collected from a human donor in a cohort sampled during active COVID-19.

This chain uses TRBV5-6 with TRBJ2-7, with D unresolved. The CDR3 has 13 amino acids. Trimming cost V 7 bases and J 1 base, with 12 bases left between them. The germline V gene has CDR1 SGHDT and CDR2 YYEEEE. This chain's CDR3 is CASQRSISYEQYF. DNA for the CDR3: TGTGCCAGCCAACGTTCTATTTCCTACGAGCAGTACTTC.

This clone has a single count. The rearrangement uses TRBV2 and TRBJ1-6, with no clear D. The CDR3 consists of 15 residues. Trimming removed 5 bases at V and 6 bases at J, with 14 bases between. From germline, CDR1 is SNHLY and CDR2 FYNNEI. The CDR3 protein is CASSPNPGGNSPLHF. CDR3 coding DNA: TGTGCCAGCAGTCCAAACCCTGGCGGTAATTCACCCCTCCACTTT.

Here the CDR3 reads CASSLILGTGMYEQYF. The DNA for the CDR3 is TGTGCCAGCAGCTTAATTTTAGGGACAGGGATGTACGAGCAGTACTTC. The chain employs TRBV7-9 and TRBJ2-7; 9 bases are a match to TRBD1. The CDR3 runs to 16 residues. Unmatched junction bases numbered 9, after V lost 2 bases and J lost 4 bases. Per the germline V gene, CDR1 is SEHNR and CDR2 is FQNEAQ (reference sequence). Drawing the rest from reference TRBV7-9 and TRBJ2-7, the complete variable domain is DTGVSQNPRHKITKRGQNVTFRCDPISEHNRLYWYRQTLGQGPEFLTYFQNEAQLEKSRLLSDRFSAERPKGSFSTLEIQRTEQGDSAMYLCASSLILGTGMYEQYFGPGTRLTVT.

The gene calls are TRBV19 and TRBJ2-5; 7 positions agree with TRBD1. The junction had 8 bases not matched to a gene; V was cut back by 7 bases and J by 6 bases. CDR1 and CDR2 from the germline V gene are LNHDA and SQIVND (reference sequence). This CDR3 is 13 amino acids long. The CDR3 loop is CASTPGQRKTQYF. CDR3 DNA: TGTGCCAGTACCCCGGGACAGAGAAAGACCCAGTACTTC. Looking up the rest from reference TRBV19 and TRBJ2-5 gives the full variable domain: DGGITQSPKYLFRKEGQNVTLSCEQNLNHDAMYWYRQDPGQGLRLIYYSQIVNDFQKGDIAEGYSVSREKKESFPLTVTSAQKNPTAFYLCASTPGQRKTQYFGPGTRLLVL.

The rearrangement links TRBV7-6 to TRBJ1-3, with 8 bases identical to TRBD1. The CDR3 contains 15 residues. The germline V gene encodes CDR1 SGHVS and CDR2 FNYEAQ. Germline trimming cut 5 bases from V and 1 base from J; bases unmatched to any gene: 4. The DNA of the CDR3 is TGTGCCAGCAGCGGGGACAGGCCGTCTGGAAACACCATATATTTT. This translates into CASSGDRPSGNTIYF.

This clone was seen just once. The chain links TRBV28 to TRBJ1-4; D is ambiguous. V was pared by 1 base and J by 7 bases, with 16 bases between. In germline, CDR1 is MDHEN, CDR2 SYDVKM. The CDR3 length is 16 residues. CDR3 nucleotides: TGTGCCAGCAGTTTATTCCCGACACGTCTTGGTGAAAAACTGTTTTTT. Amino acid sequence: CASSLFPTRLGEKLFF.

The rearrangement uses TRBV11-2 and TRBJ2-7; D perhaps matches TRBD1 (6 bases). The germline V gene has CDR1 SGHAT and CDR2 FQNNGV. This CDR3 is 12 amino acids long. V was shortened by 5 bases and J by 6 bases, with 11 bases between the two germline ends. This chain's CDR3 is CASSPMGAEQYF. As DNA, the CDR3 is TGTGCCAGCAGCCCTATGGGGGCCGAGCAGTACTTC.

The chain recombines TRBV19 with TRBJ2-3; 15 nucleotides line up with TRBD2. Per the germline V gene, CDR1 is LNHDA and CDR2 is SQIVND (reference sequence). V was clipped by 5 bases and J by 7 bases; unmatched bases: 10. The CDR3 has 17 amino acids. CDR3 residues: CASSRGLAGGLSHTQYF. The CDR3 nucleotides are TGTGCCAGTAGTCGAGGACTAGCGGGGGGGCTGTCTCATACGCAGTATTTT.

CDR3 in amino acids: CASSANSGDLTDTQYF. The CDR3 DNA reads as TGTGCCAGCAGCGCGAATAGCGGGGACCTCACAGATACGCAGTATTTT. The V gene is TRBV9, the J gene TRBJ2-3, with 8 bases matching TRBD2. The CDR3 loop spans 16 amino acids. V trimming: 3 bases; J trimming: 2 bases; junction bases outside the gene matches: 8. The germline V gene encodes CDR1 SGDLS and CDR2 YYNGEE.

The rearrangement uses TRBV5-6 and TRBJ1-2, with 10 bases that match TRBD1. V gave up 4 bases and J gave up 2 bases; unmatched junction bases: 8. CDR3 length: 16 residues. Germline CDR1 reads SGHDT; CDR2 reads YYEEEE. The CDR3 spells CASSPEGTGANYGYTF. The CDR3 coding sequence is TGTGCCAGCAGCCCGGAAGGGACAGGGGCCAACTATGGCTACACCTTC.